This entry concerns a single T cell receptor beta chain. It lacks a known antigen. Per-base quality was not reported, and no clone a single base away is much larger than it. The record originates from a study of brain T cells in children with intractable seizures (dated by TCRdb to the early 2020s). Looking at the study overall: A NanoString immunology panel was first used to screen resected brain tissue from 40 to 60 pediatric epilepsy surgery cases for immune gene transcripts. Of the roughly 12 selected surgery cases, pre-surgery blood was also sequenced for eight, so four had brain tissue only.

Read against the paper, the sample's time point label means: blood from clinic visit 5 months post-surgery; TSC patient then seizure free. The surgery cases with the highest brain T cell transcript signatures were chosen for TCR beta chain sequencing of brain tissue, and also of blood when blood was available. Prior to surgery, the patients had been treated with at least one anti-epileptic drug. The TCR-sequenced patients were children whose drug-resistant epilepsy was caused by tuberous sclerosis complex, focal cortical dysplasia, Rasmussen encephalitis or hemimegalencephaly. Bulk genomic DNA was extracted from unsorted brain tissue and whole blood with the Monarch genomic DNA purification kit. V loses 6 bases of germline sequence and J loses 7 bases, and the interval between the two ends is 9 bases. From the cysteine through the phenylalanine, the CDR3 covers 12 amino acids. Only CDR3 DNA is held: 36 bases, read in frame from base 1. The germline V gene (reference sequence) sets CDR1 to SEHNR and CDR2 to FQNEAQ.

The immunoSEQ assay was applied to genomic DNA to generate the TCR beta chain sequences. For the original study's pipeline: Any CDR3 sequence that did not begin with the conserved framework cysteine at position 104 was removed by hand. To get clonality, the normalized Shannon's Diversity Index was subtracted from one, giving values from 0 (maximal diversity) to 1 (oligoclonal). Differences in the frequency of the same CDR3 between samples, such as brain versus blood, were assessed with chi-squared comparison-of-proportions tests. Public clonotypes were found through immuneACCESS searches, while the VDJdb browser was used to judge similarity to known antiviral clonotypes. What TCRdb holds here is the immuneACCESS table cut down to in-frame rearrangements. Part of the clones is not present; checked against another copy, under half of the missing clones reflect an unresolved V gene, and the others are unexplained. For V, J and clone size, that table is used; D and trimming come from the DNA. This sample comprises hundreds of thousands of clones, 85% to 95% of them detected only once. Together, the top ten hold about 5.8% of the sample.

Study-level results and caveats: Viral specificity was inferred solely from CDR3 sequence similarity, and the HCMV serostatus of the patients was not known. Because sequencing depth was different between pre-surgery and post-surgery blood, clones absent from the pre-surgery sample may reflect undersampling.

This material consisted of peripheral blood, taken more than 4 months after surgery. The TCR originated in a boy younger than two with tuberous sclerosis and intractable seizures. The sequence is built from TRBV7-9 and TRBJ2-2; no confident D gene assignment can be made. In nucleotides, the sequence is TGTGCCAGCAGTCAGACCCGCGGGGAGCTGTTTTTT. It translates as CASSQTRGELFF.